The source of this TCR beta chain is a study of blood T cell repertoires in COVID-19. Data came from immunoSEQ multiplex PCR; TCRdb stores just in-frame clones and leaves some out. The sample has more than 40,000 clones, 75% to 85% seen once. This CDR3 has 14 amino acids. Germline V lookup: CDR1 SGHKS, CDR2 YYEKEE (reference sequence). The trim removed 1 base at V and 1 base at J, leaving 1 base unmatched. The sequence was obtained from a human donor with acute or convalescent COVID-19. The donor label of this sample is uncertain. The sample consisted of peripheral blood. V is TRBV5-5 and J is TRBJ2-5; 7 bases align to TRBD1. CDR3 nucleotide sequence: TGTGCCAGCAGCTTGACAGGGGCCCAAGAGACCCAGTACTTC. Protein product: CASSLTGAQETQYF.